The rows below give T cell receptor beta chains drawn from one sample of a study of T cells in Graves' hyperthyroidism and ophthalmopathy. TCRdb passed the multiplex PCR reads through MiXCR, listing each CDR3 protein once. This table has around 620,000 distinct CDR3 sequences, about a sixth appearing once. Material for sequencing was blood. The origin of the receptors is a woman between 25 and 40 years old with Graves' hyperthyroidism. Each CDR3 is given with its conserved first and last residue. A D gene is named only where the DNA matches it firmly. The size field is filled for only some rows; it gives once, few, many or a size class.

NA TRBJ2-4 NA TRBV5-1 TGCGCCAGCAGCCGCGCCGGGACAAAAGCCAAAAACATTCAGTACTTC CASSRAGTKAKNIQYF
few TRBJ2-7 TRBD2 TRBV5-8 TGTGCCAGCAGCCGCGCGGGAGTCGAAGAGCAGTACTTC CASSRAGVEEQYF
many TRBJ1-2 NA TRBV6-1 TGTGCCAGCAGAGACTCCGGGACACGTGTGCGCGGCTACACCTTC CASRDSGTRVRGYTF
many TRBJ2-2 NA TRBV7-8 TGTGCCAGCAGCTACCCCGGGCAGGTGAACACCGGGGAGCTGTTTTTT CASSYPGQVNTGELFF
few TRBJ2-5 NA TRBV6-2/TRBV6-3 TGTGCCAGCAGTTACTCATCCATTACGGAGACCCAGTACTTC CASSYSSITETQYF
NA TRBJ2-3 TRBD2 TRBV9 TGTGCCAGCAGCGACCTTTTTTCACCGGGACTAAGCACAGATACGCAGTATTTT CASSDLFSPGLSTDTQYF
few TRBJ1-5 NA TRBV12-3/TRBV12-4 TGTGCCAGCAGTCTCTTCTGGACTCTAGACAATCAGCCCCAGCATTTT CASSLFWTLDNQPQHF
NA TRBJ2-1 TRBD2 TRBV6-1 TGTGCCAGCAGTGCCGGACTAGCGATCAATGAGCAGTTCTTC CASSAGLAINEQFF
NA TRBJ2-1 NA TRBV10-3 TGTGCCATCAGTGGGGCTACCGGGTTGACTAGGGTCGCGTACAATGAGCAGTTCTTC CAISGATGLTRVAYNEQFF
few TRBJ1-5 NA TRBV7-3 TGTGCCAGCAGCATCGACCTGGGACAGCCCCAGCATTTT CASSIDLGQPQHF
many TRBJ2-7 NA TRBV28 TGTGCCAGCAGTTTAGGGGCAGGACGGACCATCTACGAGCAGTACTTC CASSLGAGRTIYEQYF
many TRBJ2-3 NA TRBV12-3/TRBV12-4 TGTGCTGGGGGACCAACCAGGGATACGCAGTATTTT CAGGPTRDTQYF
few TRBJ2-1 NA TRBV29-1 TGCAGCGCCCTACGGGCCGACGGGAACAATGAGCAGTTCTTC CSALRADGNNEQFF
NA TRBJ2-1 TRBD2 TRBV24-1 TGTGCCACCAGTGATGCTGAACGGACTAGCGAGAGGCCCGGTGAGCAGTTCTTC CATSDAERTSERPGEQFF
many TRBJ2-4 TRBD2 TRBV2 TGTGCCAGCAGTTTGAGACTAGCGGGATCAGGGACCAAAAACATTCAGTACTTC CASSLRLAGSGTKNIQYF
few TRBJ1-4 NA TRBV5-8 TGTGCCAGAAAAATGTCGGGAGACCTTGCAACTAATGAAAAACTGTTTTTT CARKMSGDLATNEKLFF
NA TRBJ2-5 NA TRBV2 TGTCCCAACCGCCGACCGGGGGCCCAAGAGACCCAGTACTTC CPNRRPGAQETQYF
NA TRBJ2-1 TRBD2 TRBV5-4 TGTGCCAGCAGCTTGGGAGTAGCGGGAGACAATGAGCAGTTCTTC CASSLGVAGDNEQFF
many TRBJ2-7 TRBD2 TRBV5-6 TGTGCCAGCAGCTTCGGACTAGCGGGAGATATCGAGCAGTACTTC CASSFGLAGDIEQYF
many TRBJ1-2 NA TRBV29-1 TGCAGCGTTGACTCGGCATTCGGACACTATGGCTACACCTTC CSVDSAFGHYGYTF
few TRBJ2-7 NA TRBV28 TGTGCCAGCAGTTTAAGGGGTGGGACAAACTACGAGCAGTACTTC CASSLRGGTNYEQYF
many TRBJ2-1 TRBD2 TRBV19 TGTGCCAGTAGTATAGGGGCACTAGCGGGAGGGCCTATCGATGAGCAGTTCTTC CASSIGALAGGPIDEQFF
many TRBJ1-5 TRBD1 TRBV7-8 TGTGCCAGCAGCTTTGTCAGGGGGGAAAATCAGCCCCAGCATTTT CASSFVRGENQPQHF
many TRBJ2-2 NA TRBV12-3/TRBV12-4 TGTGCCAGCACAAGGGTGAGGAACACCGGGGAGCTGTTTTTT CASTRVRNTGELFF
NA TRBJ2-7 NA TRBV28 TGTGCCAGCAGTAAGACAGGTACTCTATCGTACGAGCAGTACTTC CASSKTGTLSYEQYF
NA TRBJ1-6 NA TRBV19 TGTGCCACCTCGGCACATTCCGGGGATTCACCCCTCCACTTT CATSAHSGDSPLHF
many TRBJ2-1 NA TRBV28 TGTGCCAGCAGTTTGGGGCACAATGAGCAGTTCTTC CASSLGHNEQFF